This is a list of T cell receptor beta chains from one sample in a study of shared clonotypes between healthy human individuals. TCRdb's copy holds only in-frame clones and misses some; the assay was immunoSEQ multiplex PCR. Of some 1,900,000 clones in the sample, about 94% were seen once. Sequenced material: naive CD8+ T cells sorted from blood. The receptor source for this set is a man aged 18-30 years in good health. The CDR3 runs from the conserved cysteine through the conserved F or W.

V gene,J gene,CDR3 protein
TRBV25-1,TRBJ2-5,CASIAETQYF
TRBV27,TRBJ2-5,CASSSLGQGAWETQYF
TRBV11-2,TRBJ2-5,CASSLVRVEETQYF
TRBV7-8,TRBJ2-7,CASSPLSGGYEQYF
TRBV15,TRBJ2-7,CATSRGREGRSYEQYF
TRBV5-6,TRBJ2-7,CASSLEDAYYEQYF
TRBV4-1,TRBJ1-2,CASSQVGTGYPYGYTF
TRBV9,TRBJ2-1,CASSFYGTYNEQFF
TRBV30,TRBJ2-1,CAWSEGSGLNEQFF
TRBV4-3,TRBJ2-1,CASSQELSYNEQFF
TRBV7-9,TRBJ1-2,CASSSPGGRTFNYGYTF
TRBV10-3,TRBJ1-1,CAISSGAGGAGTEAFF